This TCR beta chain stems from a study of cytomegalovirus exposure and HLA in healthy donors. Across the study: Of all 360 or so donors who were genotyped, roughly 81% belonged to the Caucasian-associated ancestry cluster.

CDR3 size: 15 residues. CDR1 is SGHRS and CDR2 is YFSETQ in the germline V gene. The V and J ends lost 4 bases and 1 base respectively, with 11 bases between them. Study-wide points: Among the sequence variants, a highly shared cluster was likely an artifact of sequencing.

PCR involved 60 Vbeta and 13 Jbeta primers. Profiled with immunoSEQ multiplex PCR; TCRdb holds only in-frame clones, not every one. There are more than 120,000 clones in the sample; around 86% occur only once, and less than 3.5% lies in the top ten. This clone was recorded once. Antigen specificity is unknown. The chain employs TRBV5-1 and TRBJ2-2; maybe TRBD1 (5 bases). This receptor was obtained from a woman aged 25-40 years in good health and CMV-seronegative. Sequenced material: PBMCs. The CDR3 here is CASSPGRGNTGELFF. For the CDR3, the DNA is TGCGCCAGCAGCCCCGGTAGGGGGAACACCGGGGAGCTGTTTTTT.